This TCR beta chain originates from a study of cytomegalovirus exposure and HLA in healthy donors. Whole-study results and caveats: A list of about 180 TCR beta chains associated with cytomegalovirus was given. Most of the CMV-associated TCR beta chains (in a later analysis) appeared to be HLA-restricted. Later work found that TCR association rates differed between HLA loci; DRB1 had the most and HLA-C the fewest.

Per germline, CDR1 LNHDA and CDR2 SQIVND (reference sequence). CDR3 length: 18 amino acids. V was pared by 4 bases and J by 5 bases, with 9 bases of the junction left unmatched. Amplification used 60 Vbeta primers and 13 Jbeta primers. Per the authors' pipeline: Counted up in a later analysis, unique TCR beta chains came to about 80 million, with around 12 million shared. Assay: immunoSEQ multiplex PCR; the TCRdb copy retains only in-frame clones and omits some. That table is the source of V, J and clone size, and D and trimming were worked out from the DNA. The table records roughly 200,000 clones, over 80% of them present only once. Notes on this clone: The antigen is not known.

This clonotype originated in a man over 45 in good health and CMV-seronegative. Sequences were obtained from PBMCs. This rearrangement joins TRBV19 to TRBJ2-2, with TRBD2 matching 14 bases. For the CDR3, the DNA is TGTGCCAGTAGTAAAGGACTAGCGGGAGGATCGCGGACCGGGGAGCTGTTTTTT. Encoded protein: CASSKGLAGGSRTGELFF.